A selection of T cell receptor beta chains follows, all from one sample in a study of OX40 agonist ivuxolimab in advanced cancers. TCRdb's table, derived via immunoSEQ multiplex PCR, lists solely in-frame clones and lacks some. The table lists around 45,000 clones, 88% of them singletons. The sample was CD4+ or CD8+ T cells sorted from blood, taken in a trial of the OX40 agonist ivuxolimab. The receptors shown here come from an adult with an advanced solid tumor such as melanoma, head and neck, liver or kidney cancer. The CDR3 runs from the conserved cysteine through the conserved F or W. D genes are given only for firm matches. Clone size is shown for a subset of rows, as once, few, many or a class of expanded clone.

V	J	D	size	CDR3	DNA
TRBV4-1	TRBJ1-2	TRBD1	-	CASRLLGQGRDGYTF	TGCGCCAGCAGACTCTTGGGACAGGGGAGGGATGGCTACACCTTC
TRBV7-9	TRBJ1-1	-	few	CASSQHNGLGTEAFF	TGTGCCAGCAGCCAACATAATGGGCTGGGCACTGAAGCTTTCTTT
TRBV6-5	TRBJ2-3	-	-	CASRRDGTDTQYF	TGTGCCAGCAGACGGGACGGGACAGATACGCAGTATTTT
TRBV5-1	TRBJ2-5	-	-	CASSFIEETQYF	TGCGCCAGCAGCTTCATAGAAGAGACCCAGTACTTC
TRBV27	TRBJ2-3	-	-	CASRIGGLGYSDTQYF	TGTGCCAGCAGGATCGGGGGATTGGGATACTCAGATACGCAGTATTTT
TRBV20-1	TRBJ1-2	-	-	CSAGPDRGYTF	TGCAGTGCTGGTCCTGATCGCGGCTACACCTTC
TRBV6-4	TRBJ2-1	TRBD2	-	CASSPISGISYNEQFF	TGTGCCAGCAGTCCTATTAGCGGGATATCCTACAATGAGCAGTTCTTC
TRBV30	TRBJ1-6	-	-	CAWSGQLSNSPLHF	TGTGCCTGGAGTGGACAGTTAAGCAATTCACCCCTCCACTTT
TRBV23-1	TRBJ2-7	TRBD2	-	CASSPPDSGRRSYEQYF	TGCGCCAGCAGTCCCCCGGATAGCGGGAGGAGGTCCTACGAGCAGTACTTC
TRBV11-3	TRBJ2-7	-	-	CASSSGHLPYEQYF	TGTGCCAGCAGCTCGGGACATCTTCCCTACGAGCAGTACTTC
TRBV7-9	TRBJ1-1	-	-	CASSLVGPKVSEAFF	TGTGCCAGCAGCTTAGTCGGCCCGAAGGTTAGTGAAGCTTTCTTT
TRBV5-6	TRBJ2-7	TRBD2	-	CASSPSEGLLYEQYF	TGTGCCAGCAGCCCTAGTGAGGGACTACTTTACGAGCAGTACTTC
TRBV7-9	TRBJ2-3	TRBD2	-	CASPSGSTDTQYF	TGTGCCAGCCCTAGCGGGAGCACAGATACGCAGTATTTT
TRBV27	TRBJ1-1	-	-	CASRKEGWGTEAFF	TGTGCCAGCAGGAAAGAGGGGTGGGGCACTGAAGCTTTCTTT
TRBV7-3	TRBJ2-1	TRBD2	-	CASSLVGGGENEQFF	TGTGCCAGCAGCTTAGTTGGGGGAGGGGAAAATGAGCAGTTCTTC
TRBV7-2	TRBJ2-7	TRBD2	-	CASSSTSGSTSYEQYF	TGTGCCAGCAGCTCCACTAGCGGGAGTACGTCCTACGAGCAGTACTTC
TRBV19	TRBJ2-3	TRBD2	-	CASSPQRGSTDTQYF	TGTGCCAGTAGTCCACAGCGGGGCTCCACAGATACGCAGTATTTT
TRBV27	TRBJ2-7	-	-	CASHRVGPYEQYF	TGTGCCAGTCACAGGGTAGGCCCCTACGAGCAGTACTTC
TRBV18	TRBJ2-1	TRBD1	-	CASSPDRGTQGEQFF	TGTGCCAGCTCACCGGACAGGGGAACTCAGGGTGAGCAGTTCTTC
TRBV11-2	TRBJ1-3	-	-	CASSPRRAGNTIYF	TGTGCCAGCAGCCCAAGGAGGGCTGGAAACACCATATATTTT